The 7 T cell receptor beta chains in this list originate from one sample, sequenced in a study of blood T cell repertoires in COVID-19. Assay used: immunoSEQ multiplex PCR; TCRdb lists only in-frame clones, some missing. The profile shows almost 250,000 clones, more than 85% of them singletons. Sequenced input: PBMCs or T cells enriched from blood (not recorded which). The source of these receptors is a woman between 45 and 65 years old who had recovered from COVID-19.

The chain combines TRBV20-1 with TRBJ1-1, with 7 bases identical to TRBD1. Germline CDR1 DFQATT, CDR2 SNEGSKA (reference sequence). After removal of 6 bases from V and 8 bases from J, the junction contained 6 bases not matched to a gene. CDR3 length: 11 residues. Here the CDR3 reads CSAPQGLEAFF. CDR3 nucleotide sequence: TGCAGTGCCCCACAGGGGTTGGAAGCTTTCTTT.

This chain links TRBV2 with TRBJ2-7; 7 bases match TRBD1. Germline lookup yields CDR1 SNHLY and CDR2 FYNNEI. This CDR3 is 14 amino acids long. Trimming cost V 2 bases and J 6 bases; bases outside gene matches: 7. The DNA of the CDR3 is TGTGCCAGCAGTGAACGGGGACAGAGAGGCGAGCAGTACTTC. It encodes CASSERGQRGEQYF.

This chain joins TRBV18 and TRBJ1-1; D perhaps matches TRBD1 (6 bases). The CDR3 extends over 15 amino acids. Germline-derived CDR1 and CDR2 are KGHSH and LQKENI. V lost 0 bases, J lost 1 base, and 9 bases lay in between. CDR3 region: CASSPPLGGNTEAFF. The DNA for the CDR3 is TGTGCCAGCTCACCACCGTTAGGGGGGAACACTGAAGCTTTCTTT.

The chain links TRBV7-9 to TRBJ2-1, with D perhaps TRBD2 (6 bases). CDR3 length equals 17 residues. The ends were cut back, 1 base at V and 3 bases at J, with 16 bases in the middle. The germline gives CDR1 SEHNR, CDR2 FQNEAQ (reference sequence). CDR3 in amino acids: CASSLGVGGDHYNEQFF. DNA of the CDR3: TGTGCCAGCAGCTTAGGTGTCGGGGGAGATCACTACAATGAGCAGTTCTTC.

The chain is built from TRBV24-1 and TRBJ2-1; a possible D gene is TRBD2 (6 bases). The CDR3 runs to 17 residues. V gave up 4 bases and J gave up 0 bases, with 15 bases separating them. The germline CDR1 and CDR2 sequences are KGHDR and SFDVKD. For the CDR3, the DNA is TGTGCCACCAGTGACTCGCTAGCGCCCGCCTCCTACAATGAGCAGTTCTTC. This codes for CATSDSLAPASYNEQFF.

The chain recombines TRBV12-3 or TRBV12-4 with TRBJ2-5, with 7 bases aligning to TRBD2. This CDR3 has 12 residues. V trimming: 3 bases; J trimming: 5 bases; junction bases outside the gene matches: 0. CDR3 sequence: CASSFGGETQYF. The CDR3 DNA sequence: TGTGCCAGCAGTTTCGGGGGGGAGACCCAGTACTTC.

The chain has TRBV7-6 and TRBJ1-5; weak D call: TRBD1 (6 bases). With 5 bases removed from V and 4 bases from J, the gap between germline ends came to 18 bases. In germline, CDR1 is SGHVS, CDR2 FNYEAQ. CDR3 length: 16 amino acids. The CDR3 DNA sequence: TGTGCCAGCAGCCCGGGACCAGGGGCGATGAATCAGCCCCAGCATTTT. Protein: CASSPGPGAMNQPQHF.